This TCR beta chain comes out of a study of blood T cell repertoires in COVID-19. The table came from immunoSEQ multiplex PCR; TCRdb's copy has only in-frame clones and leaves some out. Here the sample spans 190,000 or so clones, about 83% being singletons. This CDR3 has 15 residues. CDR1 and CDR2 (germline): KGHDR, SFDVKD. V lost 4 bases, J lost 6 bases, and 15 bases lay in between. The J gene is TRBJ2-1, the V gene TRBV24-1; the D gene is possibly TRBD1 (6 bases). The clonotype was recovered from a man between 45 and 60 years old with active or convalescent COVID-19. Material for sequencing was peripheral blood. The chain's CDR3 is CATSDLRGSGNEQFF. DNA of the CDR3: TGTGCCACCAGTGACCTTAGGGGGAGTGGCAATGAGCAGTTCTTC.